This TCR beta chain was observed in a study of T cell responses to AZD1222 COVID-19 vaccine. Study overall: Pooling covered second doses at about 4 or about 12 weeks.

The CDR3 contains 13 residues. The V end was cut by 4 bases, the J end by 1 base, with 8 bases between. Per germline, CDR1 SGHDT and CDR2 YYEEEE. This clone was detected a few times. Its antigen remains unknown. Study-wide findings and caveats: Donors skewed white British and female; clonal diversity was possibly underestimated. Vaccine-related CD4 TCRs covered spike, predominating at 160-218 and 743-854. The study sampled repertoires only after the peak T cell response.

Profiled with immunoSEQ multiplex PCR; TCRdb holds only in-frame clones, not every one. The sample includes approximately 190,000 clones, roughly 91% of them seen just once. This sample comprised peripheral blood, obtained on day 0 of AZD1222 vaccination. The source of this sequence is an adult in good health. V usage is TRBV5-6 and J usage is TRBJ1-2; D is perhaps TRBD1 (6 bases). CDR3 region: CASSEGVNYGYTF. DNA of the CDR3: TGTGCCAGCAGCGAGGGGGTTAACTATGGCTACACCTTC.